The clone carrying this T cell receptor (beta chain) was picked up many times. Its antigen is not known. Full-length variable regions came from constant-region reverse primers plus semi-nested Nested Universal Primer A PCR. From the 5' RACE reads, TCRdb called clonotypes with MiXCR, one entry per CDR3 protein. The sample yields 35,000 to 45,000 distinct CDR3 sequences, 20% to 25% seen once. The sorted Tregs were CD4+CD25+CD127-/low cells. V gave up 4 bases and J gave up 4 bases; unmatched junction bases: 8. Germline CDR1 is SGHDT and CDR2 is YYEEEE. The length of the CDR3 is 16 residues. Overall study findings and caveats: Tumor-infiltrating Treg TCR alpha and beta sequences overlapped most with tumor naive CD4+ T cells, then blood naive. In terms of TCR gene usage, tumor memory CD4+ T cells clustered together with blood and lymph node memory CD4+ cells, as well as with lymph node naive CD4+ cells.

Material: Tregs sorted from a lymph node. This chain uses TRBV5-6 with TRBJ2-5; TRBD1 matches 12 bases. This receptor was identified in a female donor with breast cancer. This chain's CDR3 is CASSGDRGRAVETQYF. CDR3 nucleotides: TGTGCCAGCAGCGGGGACAGGGGGCGCGCTGTAGAGACCCAGTACTTC.